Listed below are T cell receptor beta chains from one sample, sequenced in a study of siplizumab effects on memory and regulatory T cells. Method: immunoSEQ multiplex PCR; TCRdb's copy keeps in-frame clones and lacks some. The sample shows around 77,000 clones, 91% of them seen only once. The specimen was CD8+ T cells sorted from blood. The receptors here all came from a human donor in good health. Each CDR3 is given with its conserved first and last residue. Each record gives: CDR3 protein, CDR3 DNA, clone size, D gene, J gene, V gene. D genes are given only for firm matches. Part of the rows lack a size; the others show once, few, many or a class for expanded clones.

CDR3aa: CASRTPRGRGTEAFF
CDR3nt: TGTGCCAGCAGAACCCCGAGGGGGCGCGGCACTGAAGCTTTCTTT
abundance: -
d_gene: TRBD1
j_gene: TRBJ1-1
v_gene: TRBV6-1

CDR3aa: CASSIGTEAFF
CDR3nt: TGTGCCAGTAGTATAGGCACTGAAGCTTTCTTT
abundance: -
d_gene: -
j_gene: TRBJ1-1
v_gene: TRBV19

CDR3aa: CASSCQGASNKTGELFF
CDR3nt: TGTGCCAGCAGCTGCCAGGGGGCTAGCAACAAGACCGGGGAGCTGTTTTTT
abundance: -
d_gene: TRBD1
j_gene: TRBJ2-2
v_gene: TRBV7-9

CDR3aa: CASSNPLGIDEQFF
CDR3nt: TGTGCCAGCAGTAATCCCTTGGGTATCGATGAGCAGTTCTTC
abundance: -
d_gene: -
j_gene: TRBJ2-1
v_gene: TRBV6-6

CDR3aa: CASSLRTSGADTQYF
CDR3nt: TGTGCCAGCAGCCTCCGGACTAGCGGAGCAGATACGCAGTATTTT
abundance: -
d_gene: TRBD2
j_gene: TRBJ2-3
v_gene: TRBV7-3

CDR3aa: CASSFSLANEQFF
CDR3nt: TGTGCCAGCAGTTTCTCCTTAGCGAACGAGCAGTTCTTC
abundance: -
d_gene: -
j_gene: TRBJ2-1
v_gene: TRBV27

CDR3aa: CASSQDWAGGYNEQFF
CDR3nt: TGCGCCAGCAGCCAAGATTGGGCGGGAGGGTACAATGAGCAGTTCTTC
abundance: -
d_gene: TRBD2
j_gene: TRBJ2-1
v_gene: TRBV4-1

CDR3aa: CASSSLGGDLREQYF
CDR3nt: TGCGCCAGCAGCTCCCTAGGAGGGGATCTAAGAGAGCAGTACTTC
abundance: -
d_gene: -
j_gene: TRBJ2-7
v_gene: TRBV5-1

CDR3aa: CASGGSREGGKNIQYF
CDR3nt: TGTGCCAGCGGGGGTAGTCGGGAGGGCGGCAAAAACATTCAGTACTTC
abundance: -
d_gene: TRBD2
j_gene: TRBJ2-4
v_gene: TRBV2

CDR3aa: CASSQDETGGGTEAFF
CDR3nt: TGCGCCAGCAGCCAAGATGAAACAGGGGGGGGCACTGAAGCTTTCTTT
abundance: -
d_gene: TRBD1
j_gene: TRBJ1-1
v_gene: TRBV4-1

CDR3aa: CASSYGGGAKYEQYF
CDR3nt: TGTGCCAGCAGTTACGGCGGGGGGGCAAAGTACGAGCAGTACTTC
abundance: -
d_gene: TRBD2
j_gene: TRBJ2-7
v_gene: TRBV6-5

CDR3aa: CAWSVGQGARNEQFF
CDR3nt: TGTGCCTGGAGTGTAGGACAGGGGGCTCGGAATGAGCAGTTCTTC
abundance: -
d_gene: TRBD1
j_gene: TRBJ2-1
v_gene: TRBV30

CDR3aa: CASSGWRTDTGELFF
CDR3nt: TGTGCCAGCAGCGGATGGAGGACAGACACCGGGGAGCTGTTTTTT
abundance: -
d_gene: -
j_gene: TRBJ2-2
v_gene: TRBV9

CDR3aa: CASSDPPRSSYEQYF
CDR3nt: TGTGCCAGCAGTGACCCACCCAGGAGCTCCTACGAGCAGTACTTC
abundance: -
d_gene: -
j_gene: TRBJ2-7
v_gene: TRBV2

CDR3aa: CASSSYREDNYGYTF
CDR3nt: TGTGCCAGCAGCTCCTACAGGGAAGACAACTATGGCTACACCTTC
abundance: once
d_gene: -
j_gene: TRBJ1-2
v_gene: TRBV7-9

CDR3aa: CASSQGGSYEQYF
CDR3nt: TGCGCCAGCAGCCAGGGAGGGTCCTACGAGCAGTACTTC
abundance: -
d_gene: TRBD2
j_gene: TRBJ2-7
v_gene: TRBV4-1

CDR3aa: CASSLSRQVANTGELFF
CDR3nt: TGTGCCAGCAGCTTATCCCGACAGGTCGCGAACACCGGGGAGCTGTTTTTT
abundance: -
d_gene: -
j_gene: TRBJ2-2
v_gene: TRBV7-7

CDR3aa: CASSLGVGGEGEQYF
CDR3nt: TGCGCCAGCAGCTTGGGCGTGGGGGGCGAGGGCGAGCAGTACTTC
abundance: -
d_gene: -
j_gene: TRBJ2-7
v_gene: TRBV5-1

CDR3aa: CASSIFGGRGDQPQHF
CDR3nt: TGTGCCAGTAGTATATTTGGGGGTAGGGGAGATCAGCCCCAGCATTTT
abundance: -
d_gene: -
j_gene: TRBJ1-5
v_gene: TRBV19

CDR3aa: CASSDDRTYEQYF
CDR3nt: TGTGCCAGCAGCGACGACAGAACCTACGAGCAGTACTTC
abundance: -
d_gene: -
j_gene: TRBJ2-7
v_gene: TRBV5-4

CDR3aa: CASTWDRGPYEQYF
CDR3nt: TGCGCCAGCACATGGGACAGGGGTCCCTACGAGCAGTACTTC
abundance: -
d_gene: TRBD1
j_gene: TRBJ2-7
v_gene: TRBV4-1

CDR3aa: CASSLGSYNEQFF
CDR3nt: TGCGCCAGCAGCCTGGGGAGCTACAATGAGCAGTTCTTC
abundance: -
d_gene: -
j_gene: TRBJ2-1
v_gene: TRBV4-1

CDR3aa: CASSQVAGERDEQFF
CDR3nt: TGCGCCAGCAGCCAAGTTGCGGGAGAGCGGGATGAGCAGTTCTTC
abundance: -
d_gene: TRBD2
j_gene: TRBJ2-1
v_gene: TRBV4-1

CDR3aa: CASSLGRSSYEQYF
CDR3nt: TGTGCCAGCAGCTTGGGCCGGAGCTCCTACGAGCAGTACTTC
abundance: -
d_gene: -
j_gene: TRBJ2-7
v_gene: TRBV4-2

CDR3aa: CATTIQENTEAFF
CDR3nt: TGTGCCACCACCATCCAGGAGAACACTGAAGCTTTCTTT
abundance: -
d_gene: -
j_gene: TRBJ1-1
v_gene: TRBV2

CDR3aa: CASSVSGLSSYEQYF
CDR3nt: TGTGCCAGCTCCGTATCCGGCTTGAGCTCCTACGAGCAGTACTTC
abundance: once
d_gene: -
j_gene: TRBJ2-7
v_gene: TRBV9

CDR3aa: CASSLLGQGEEAFF
CDR3nt: TGTGCCAGCAGCTTACTCGGACAGGGCGAAGAAGCTTTCTTT
abundance: once
d_gene: TRBD1
j_gene: TRBJ1-1
v_gene: TRBV7-8

CDR3aa: CASSHLLQPEAFF
CDR3nt: TGTGCCAGCAGCCACCTTTTACAGCCTGAAGCTTTCTTT
abundance: -
d_gene: -
j_gene: TRBJ1-1
v_gene: TRBV7-9

CDR3aa: CASSGDFGGELFF
CDR3nt: TGCGCCAGCAGCGGTGACTTTGGCGGGGAGCTGTTTTTT
abundance: -
d_gene: -
j_gene: TRBJ2-2
v_gene: TRBV5-1

CDR3aa: CASSLGSLNTEAFF
CDR3nt: TGCGCCAGCAGCTTGGGGTCCCTGAACACTGAAGCTTTCTTT
abundance: -
d_gene: -
j_gene: TRBJ1-1
v_gene: TRBV5-1

CDR3aa: CAWRKGYNEQFF
CDR3nt: TGTGCCTGGAGGAAAGGATACAATGAGCAGTTCTTC
abundance: -
d_gene: -
j_gene: TRBJ2-1
v_gene: TRBV30

CDR3aa: CASRDSSGTDTQYF
CDR3nt: TGTGCCAGCAGGGACAGCTCCGGCACAGATACGCAGTATTTT
abundance: -
d_gene: -
j_gene: TRBJ2-3
v_gene: TRBV7-9

CDR3aa: CASALTDTQYF
CDR3nt: TGTGCTAGTGCCCTCACGGATACGCAGTATTTT
abundance: -
d_gene: -
j_gene: TRBJ2-3
v_gene: TRBV12-5

CDR3aa: CASSEEQGVDEQYF
CDR3nt: TGTGCCAGCAGTGAAGAACAGGGAGTAGACGAGCAGTACTTC
abundance: -
d_gene: -
j_gene: TRBJ2-7
v_gene: TRBV6-5

CDR3aa: CAISERGLAGTGELFF
CDR3nt: TGTGCCATCAGTGAGAGAGGACTAGCGGGGACCGGGGAGCTGTTTTTT
abundance: -
d_gene: TRBD2
j_gene: TRBJ2-2
v_gene: TRBV10-3

CDR3aa: CATSRQAGTGEAEAFF
CDR3nt: TGTGCCACCAGCAGACAGGCCGGGACAGGGGAGGCTGAAGCTTTCTTT
abundance: few
d_gene: TRBD1
j_gene: TRBJ1-1
v_gene: TRBV15

CDR3aa: CASSQEWVATYNEQFF
CDR3nt: TGTGCCAGCAGCCAAGAGTGGGTAGCGACCTACAATGAGCAGTTCTTC
abundance: -
d_gene: -
j_gene: TRBJ2-1
v_gene: TRBV4-2

CDR3aa: CASSFIISGDEQFF
CDR3nt: TGTGCCAGCAGTTTTATAATATCAGGGGATGAGCAGTTCTTC
abundance: -
d_gene: -
j_gene: TRBJ2-1
v_gene: TRBV27

CDR3aa: CASSSPDTQETQYF
CDR3nt: TGTGCCAGCAGCTCTCCGGACACGCAAGAGACCCAGTACTTC
abundance: once
d_gene: -
j_gene: TRBJ2-5
v_gene: TRBV7-2

CDR3aa: CASSLTGLPSNEQFF
CDR3nt: TGTGCCAGCAGCTTAACGGGGTTACCATCGAATGAGCAGTTCTTC
abundance: -
d_gene: -
j_gene: TRBJ2-1
v_gene: TRBV7-2

CDR3aa: CASILRAAGAPDTQYF
CDR3nt: TGTGCCAGCATCCTTAGGGCTGCGGGAGCTCCAGATACGCAGTATTTT
abundance: -
d_gene: TRBD2
j_gene: TRBJ2-3
v_gene: TRBV7-9

CDR3aa: CASSLTGAGELFF
CDR3nt: TGTGCCAGCAGTTTGACAGGGGCCGGGGAGCTGTTTTTT
abundance: -
d_gene: TRBD1
j_gene: TRBJ2-2
v_gene: TRBV27

CDR3aa: CASSAVEGGDRGTQYF
CDR3nt: TGTGCCAGCAGCGCTGTGGAGGGGGGCGACCGTGGTACGCAGTATTTT
abundance: -
d_gene: -
j_gene: TRBJ2-3
v_gene: TRBV9

CDR3aa: CASSTMTSGGDEQFF
CDR3nt: TGTGCCAGCAGTACGATGACTAGCGGGGGCGATGAGCAGTTCTTC
abundance: -
d_gene: TRBD2
j_gene: TRBJ2-1
v_gene: TRBV6-1

CDR3aa: CASSPGTGIYEQYF
CDR3nt: TGTGCCAGCAGTCCCGGGACAGGAATCTACGAGCAGTACTTC
abundance: -
d_gene: TRBD1
j_gene: TRBJ2-7
v_gene: TRBV27

CDR3aa: CATLGGDNEQFF
CDR3nt: TGTGCCACACTTGGGGGGGACAATGAGCAGTTCTTC
abundance: -
d_gene: TRBD2
j_gene: TRBJ2-1
v_gene: TRBV6-5

CDR3aa: CASSFGLAGGPYEQYF
CDR3nt: TGTGCCAGCAGTTTCGGACTAGCGGGAGGCCCCTACGAGCAGTACTTC
abundance: -
d_gene: TRBD2
j_gene: TRBJ2-7
v_gene: TRBV27

CDR3aa: CSVRADYEQYF
CDR3nt: TGCAGTGTTAGGGCCGACTACGAGCAGTACTTC
abundance: -
d_gene: -
j_gene: TRBJ2-7
v_gene: TRBV20-1

CDR3aa: CASSPLLGQGSEQYF
CDR3nt: TGTGCCAGCAGTCCCCTTCTCGGACAGGGTAGCGAGCAGTACTTC
abundance: -
d_gene: TRBD1
j_gene: TRBJ2-7
v_gene: TRBV27

CDR3aa: CASLSGWTEAFF
CDR3nt: TGCGCCAGCCTGAGCGGTTGGACTGAAGCTTTCTTT
abundance: -
d_gene: -
j_gene: TRBJ1-1
v_gene: TRBV10-1

CDR3aa: CASSFEMVYNEQFF
CDR3nt: TGCGCCAGCAGCTTTGAAATGGTTTACAATGAGCAGTTCTTC
abundance: -
d_gene: -
j_gene: TRBJ2-1
v_gene: TRBV5-1

CDR3aa: CASSEFQYNSPLHF
CDR3nt: TGTGCCAGCAGTGAATTTCAGTATAATTCACCCCTCCACTTT
abundance: -
d_gene: -
j_gene: TRBJ1-6
v_gene: TRBV2

CDR3aa: CASSLGVDQETQYF
CDR3nt: TGCGCCAGCAGCTTGGGAGTAGACCAAGAGACCCAGTACTTC
abundance: -
d_gene: -
j_gene: TRBJ2-5
v_gene: TRBV5-1